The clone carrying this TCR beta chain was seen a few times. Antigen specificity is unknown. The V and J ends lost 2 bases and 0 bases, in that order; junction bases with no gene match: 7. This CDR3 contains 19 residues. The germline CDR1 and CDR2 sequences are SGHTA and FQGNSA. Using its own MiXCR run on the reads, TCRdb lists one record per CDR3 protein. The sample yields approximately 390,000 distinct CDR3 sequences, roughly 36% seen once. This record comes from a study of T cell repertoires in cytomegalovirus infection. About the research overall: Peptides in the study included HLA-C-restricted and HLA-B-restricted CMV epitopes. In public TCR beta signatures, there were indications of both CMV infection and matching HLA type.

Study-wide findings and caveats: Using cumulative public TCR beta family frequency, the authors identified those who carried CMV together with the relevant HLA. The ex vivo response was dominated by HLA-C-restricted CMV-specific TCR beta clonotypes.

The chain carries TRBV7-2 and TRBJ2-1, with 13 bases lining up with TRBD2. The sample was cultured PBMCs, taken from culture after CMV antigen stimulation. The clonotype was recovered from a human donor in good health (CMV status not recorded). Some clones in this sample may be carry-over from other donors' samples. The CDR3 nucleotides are TGTGCCAGCAGCTTAATTGGGACTAGCGGGATGAGCTCCTACAATGAGCAGTTCTTC. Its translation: CASSLIGTSGMSSYNEQFF.